This T cell receptor beta chain was observed in a study of T cell responses to AZD1222 COVID-19 vaccine. Trimming took off 3 bases at V and 4 bases at J, with 21 bases between the two ends. Germline CDR1 and CDR2: SQVTM and ANQGSEA. This CDR3 has 16 amino acids. Data came from immunoSEQ multiplex PCR; TCRdb stores just in-frame clones and leaves some out. This repertoire shows about 190,000 clones, approximately 91% found once; its top ten account for approximately 0.97%. This sample comprised peripheral blood, obtained on day 0 of AZD1222 vaccination. The rearrangement uses TRBV29-1 and TRBJ2-5; perhaps TRBD2 as D (7 bases). The receptor's source is an adult in good health. The CDR3 spells CSVDFGVAGAGETQYF. The CDR3 nucleotides are TGCAGCGTTGATTTTGGAGTTGCGGGGGCGGGAGAGACCCAGTACTTC.